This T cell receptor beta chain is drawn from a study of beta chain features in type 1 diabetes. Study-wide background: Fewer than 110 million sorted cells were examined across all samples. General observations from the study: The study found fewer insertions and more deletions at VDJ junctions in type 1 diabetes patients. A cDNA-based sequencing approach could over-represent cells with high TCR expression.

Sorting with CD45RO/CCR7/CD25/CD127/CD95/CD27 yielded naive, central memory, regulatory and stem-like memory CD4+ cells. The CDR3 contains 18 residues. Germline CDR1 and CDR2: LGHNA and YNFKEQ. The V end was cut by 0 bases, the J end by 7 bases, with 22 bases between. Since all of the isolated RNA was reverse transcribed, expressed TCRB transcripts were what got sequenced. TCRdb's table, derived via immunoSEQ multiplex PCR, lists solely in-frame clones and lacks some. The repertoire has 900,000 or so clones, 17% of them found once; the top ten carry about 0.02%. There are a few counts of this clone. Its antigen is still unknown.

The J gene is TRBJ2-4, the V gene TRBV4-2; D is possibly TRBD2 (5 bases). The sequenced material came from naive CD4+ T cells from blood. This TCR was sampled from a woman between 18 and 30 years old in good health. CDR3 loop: CASSQDDVKGGLYNIQYF. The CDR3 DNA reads TGTGCCAGCAGCCAAGATGATGTTAAGGGCGGACTGTACAACATTCAGTACTTC.